This T cell receptor (beta chain) was retrieved from a study of blood T cell repertoires in COVID-19. Study background: T cells, B-cell-depleted T cells, or PBMCs provided the cDNA or gDNA that served as material.

The study assigned cohorts using participant-reported clinical history. Individuals in the exposed group had encountered a COVID-19 case within 2 weeks preceding study entry. Assay used: immunoSEQ multiplex PCR; TCRdb lists only in-frame clones, some missing. This table holds approximately 250,000 clones, 88% found once. The material sequenced was PBMCs or T cells enriched from blood (not recorded which). The TCR originated in a woman between 40 and 50 years old who had been exposed to COVID-19.

The CDR3 loop reads CASSVQGVAYEQYF. The CDR3 nucleotides are TGTGCCAGCAGCGTTCAGGGGGTAGCCTACGAGCAGTACTTC. This chain connects TRBV9 to TRBJ2-7, with 7 nucleotides matching TRBD1. The V and J ends lost 2 bases and 2 bases, in that order; junction bases with no gene match: 4. The CDR3 extends over 14 amino acids. Germline V gives CDR1 SGDLS, CDR2 YYNGEE. The full variable domain, completed using reference TRBV9 and TRBJ2-7, is DSGVTQTPKHLITATGQRVTLRCSPRSGDLSVYWYQQSLDQGLQFLIQYYNGEERAKGNILERFSAQQFPDLHSELNLSSLELGDSALYFCASSVQGVAYEQYFGPGTRLTVT.